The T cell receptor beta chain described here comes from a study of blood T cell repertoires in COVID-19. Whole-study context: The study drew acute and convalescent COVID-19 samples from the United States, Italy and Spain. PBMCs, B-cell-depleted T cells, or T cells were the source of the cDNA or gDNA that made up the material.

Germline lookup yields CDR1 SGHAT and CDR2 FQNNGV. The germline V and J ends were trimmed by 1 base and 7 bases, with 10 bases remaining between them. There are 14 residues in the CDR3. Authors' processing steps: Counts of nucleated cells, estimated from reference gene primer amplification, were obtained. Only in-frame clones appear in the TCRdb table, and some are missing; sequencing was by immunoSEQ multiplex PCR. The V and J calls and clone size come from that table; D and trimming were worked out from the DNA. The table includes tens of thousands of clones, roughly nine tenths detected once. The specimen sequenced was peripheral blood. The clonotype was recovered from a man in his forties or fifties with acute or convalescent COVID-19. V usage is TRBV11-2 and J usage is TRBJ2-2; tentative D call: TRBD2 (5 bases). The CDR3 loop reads CASSLGTPSGELFF. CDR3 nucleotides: TGTGCCAGCAGCTTAGGGACTCCCAGCGGGGAGCTGTTTTTT.